The 21 T cell receptor beta chains presented below share a single source sample, sequenced in a study of blood T cell repertoires in COVID-19. Sequencing used immunoSEQ multiplex PCR; TCRdb keeps in-frame clones, though not all of them. This table has 45,000 to 55,000 clones, roughly four fifths appearing once. Material for sequencing was peripheral blood. The receptors here all came from a man aged 80 or over with COVID-19, enrolled during active disease.

This chain uses TRBV7-7 with TRBJ2-1; tentative D call: TRBD2 (6 bases). The germline V gene encodes CDR1 SSHAT and CDR2 FNYEAQ (reference sequence). V lost 5 bases to trimming and J lost 3 bases, with 17 bases between them. The CDR3 is 16 residues long. CDR3 sequence: CASSPSPGLSYNEQFF. CDR3 sequence (DNA): TGTGCCAGCAGCCCAAGTCCGGGACTGAGCTACAATGAGCAGTTCTTC.

The chain recombines TRBV5-1 with TRBJ2-5, with D tentatively TRBD2 (6 bases). Germline V lookup: CDR1 SGHRS, CDR2 YFSETQ. The germline V and J ends were trimmed by 4 bases and 4 bases, with 20 bases remaining between them. The CDR3 spans 16 residues. CDR3: CASSPDGGSWGETQYF. Here the CDR3 DNA reads TGCGCCAGCAGCCCGGACGGGGGATCGTGGGGAGAGACCCAGTACTTC.

V is TRBV3-1 (or the pseudogene TRBV3-2) and J is TRBJ1-5; 8 nucleotides line up with TRBD1. This CDR3 contains 17 residues. Germline assignment: CDR1 LGHDT and CDR2 YNNKEL (reference sequence). V was clipped by 0 bases and J by 7 bases; unmatched bases: 11. The CDR3 DNA reads TGTGCCAGCAGCCAAGATCTTGGACAGGGCAGTTCACAGCCCCAGCATTTT. Its translation is CASSQDLGQGSSQPQHF.

This rearrangement joins TRBV21-1 to TRBJ1-4. TRBV21-1 is shown as a pseudogene. This CDR3 spans 17 amino acids. In DNA, the CDR3 is TGTGCCAGCAGAAAAAGCCCACGACTCCCAACTAATGAAAAACTGTTTTTT. This sequence encodes CASRKSPRLPTNEKLFF.

V and J are TRBV4-2 and TRBJ1-2; the match to TRBD1 covers 10 bases. Germline CDR1 and CDR2: LGHNA and YNFKEQ. Germline trimming cut 4 bases from V and 4 bases from J; bases unmatched to any gene: 6. This CDR3 region has 15 residues. The CDR3 coding sequence is TGTGCCAGCAGCCGGGACAGGGGAAATAGCTATGGCTACACCTTC. Protein product: CASSRDRGNSYGYTF.

The chain links TRBV27 to TRBJ2-5, with TRBD1 identical over 8 bases. The CDR3 runs to 15 residues. Per germline, CDR1 MNHEY and CDR2 SMNVEV (reference sequence). Germline trimming cut 1 base from V and 6 bases from J; bases unmatched to any gene: 7. Here the CDR3 reads CASSLYQQGVKTQYF. DNA for the CDR3: TGTGCCAGCAGTTTATACCAACAGGGGGTAAAGACCCAGTACTTC.

The V call is TRBV30, the J call TRBJ1-1; 8 bases match TRBD1. The CDR3 extends over 14 amino acids. Trimming cost V 2 bases and J 5 bases; bases outside gene matches: 7. The germline CDR1 and CDR2 sequences are GTSNPN and SVGIG (reference sequence). CDR3 region: CAWSSGTGGTEAFF. The CDR3 nucleotides read TGTGCCTGGAGTTCGGGGACAGGTGGTACTGAAGCTTTCTTT.

This chain joins TRBV7-9 and TRBJ2-3; weak D call: TRBD1 (6 bases). This CDR3 comprises 13 residues. The germline V gene encodes CDR1 SEHNR and CDR2 FQNEAQ (reference sequence). Trimming took 3 bases from V and 8 from J, leaving 12 bases between them. CDR3 sequence (DNA): TGTGCCAGCAGCTTCCTCTTAGGGGGTACGCAGTATTTT. It yields the protein CASSFLLGGTQYF.

The V call is TRBV27, the J call TRBJ2-2; 7 bases map to TRBD2. The CDR3 covers 16 residues. Germline lookup yields CDR1 MNHEY and CDR2 SMNVEV (reference sequence). The V gene end was trimmed by 7 bases and the J gene end by 2 bases; junction bases not matched to a gene: 10. The chain's CDR3 is CASNKWGGRNTGELFF. Here the CDR3 DNA reads TGTGCCAGCAACAAATGGGGCGGGAGAAACACCGGGGAGCTGTTTTTT.

This rearrangement joins TRBV5-1 to TRBJ2-3; TRBD2 agrees at 13 bases. Germline values: CDR1 SGHRS, CDR2 YFSETQ. Unmatched junction bases numbered 5, after V lost 3 bases and J lost 4 bases. This CDR3 contains 16 residues. The CDR3 spells CASSSGLAGEADTQYF. The CDR3 DNA follows: TGCGCCAGCAGCTCAGGACTAGCGGGAGAGGCAGATACGCAGTATTTT.

This chain joins TRBV13 and TRBJ2-2; tentatively, D is TRBD1 (6 bases). Germline V gene sequence: CDR1 PRHDT, CDR2 FYEKMQ (reference sequence). There are 15 residues in the CDR3. Between the trimmed V and J ends, which lost 5 bases and 3 bases, there was a span of 13 bases. The CDR3 region has the DNA TGTGCCAGCAGCATACAGGGTGGGGACACCGGGGAGCTGTTTTTT. Amino acid sequence: CASSIQGGDTGELFF.

The count of this clone is one. The chain carries TRBV19 and TRBJ1-1, with D possibly matching TRBD1 (6 bases). The CDR3 sequence is 17 residues long. V dropped 3 bases and J dropped 4 bases, with 21 bases sitting between them. Germline V gene sequence: CDR1 LNHDA, CDR2 SQIVND (reference sequence). Here the CDR3 DNA reads TGTGCCAGTAGTATTACCCCGACAGGACCCCGGGGCACTGAAGCTTTCTTT. Translated, it gives CASSITPTGPRGTEAFF.

This clone was picked up a small number of times. The chain joins TRBV6-4 to TRBJ2-1; D is perhaps TRBD2 (6 bases). The CDR3 totals 16 residues. Germline CDR1 and CDR2: MRHNA and SNTAGT. The ends were cut back, 4 bases at V and 4 bases at J, with 17 bases in the middle. The CDR3 sequence: CASSVAQQAGYNEQFF. DNA of the CDR3: TGTGCCAGCAGTGTGGCCCAGCAGGCGGGGTACAATGAGCAGTTCTTC.

J is TRBJ2-1 and V is TRBV5-1, with 16 bases fitting TRBD2. The CDR3 has 19 residues. Germline CDR1 SGHRS, CDR2 YFSETQ. The J segment lost 9 bases and the V segment lost 2 bases, leaving 14 bases of the junction unmatched. The CDR3 DNA is TGCGCCAGCAGCTTCTCCGGGACTAGCGGGGGGGCCAGTTACGGTGAGCAGTTCTTC. Its protein is CASSFSGTSGGASYGEQFF.

The chain is built from TRBV18 and TRBJ2-7; 7 bases map to TRBD1. The CDR3 length is 17 residues. The germline CDR1 and CDR2 sequences are KGHSH and LQKENI. V lost 4 bases and J lost 0; bases outside the gene matches: 12. The CDR3 here is CASSRAQRAGGSYEQYF. The CDR3 nucleotides read TGTGCCAGCTCACGTGCCCAGAGGGCAGGGGGCTCCTACGAGCAGTACTTC.

The chain is built from TRBV20-1 and TRBJ2-1, with 7 bases fitting TRBD2. V shed 3 bases and J 4 bases; nucleotides not matched to a gene: 12. CDR1 is DFQATT, CDR2 SNEGSKA, per germline (reference sequence). This CDR3 contains 16 residues. In DNA, the CDR3 is TGCAGTGCTAGTAACCGTGGGGCTAGCGGTTACAATGAGCAGTTCTTC. Protein: CSASNRGASGYNEQFF.

The rearrangement joins TRBV4-3 to TRBJ1-1; D not certain. The CDR3 length is 15 residues. Deletions cut 4 bases from V and 6 bases from J, with 18 bases between. In germline, CDR1 is LGHNA, CDR2 YSLEER. CDR3 nucleotides: TGCGCCAGCAGCCCTTCCCAGGTCGCACCCCCTGAAGCTTTCTTT. Translating it yields CASSPSQVAPPEAFF.

This sequence joins TRBV19 and TRBJ1-2; D remains unclear. Per germline, CDR1 LNHDA and CDR2 SQIVND (reference sequence). The CDR3 is 12 residues long. V lost 3 bases to trimming and J lost 6 bases, with 8 bases between them. CDR3 in DNA: TGTGCCAGTAGTATTCGAGGGCATGGCTACACCTTC. It is translated as CASSIRGHGYTF.

The CDR3, as DNA: TGTGCCAGCAGCCTGACAGGGGACTATGGCTACACCTTC. Amino acids: CASSLTGDYGYTF. The gene calls are TRBV28 and TRBJ1-2, with TRBD1 matching over 8 bases. V gave up 6 bases and J gave up 3 bases; unmatched junction bases: 3. This CDR3 has 13 residues. The germline V gene has CDR1 MDHEN and CDR2 SYDVKM.

The rearrangement links TRBV6-2 or TRBV6-3 to TRBJ2-5; maybe TRBD2 (5 bases). V dropped 1 base and J dropped 5 bases, with 8 bases sitting between them. The CDR3 loop spans 13 amino acids. The V gene's germline CDR1 is MNHEY and CDR2 SVGEGT. CDR3 sequence reads: CASSYWTGETQYF. In DNA, the CDR3 is TGTGCCAGCAGTTACTGGACGGGGGAGACCCAGTACTTC.

The chain has TRBV24-1 and TRBJ1-6; 8 positions match TRBD1. With 5 bases clipped from V and 3 bases from J, the junction kept 2 bases outside the gene matches. CDR3 size: 15 residues. The germline CDR1 and CDR2 sequences are KGHDR and SFDVKD. Here the CDR3 DNA reads TGTGCCACCAGTGCCGGACAGGGCTATAATTCACCCCTCCACTTT. Translating it yields CATSAGQGYNSPLHF.